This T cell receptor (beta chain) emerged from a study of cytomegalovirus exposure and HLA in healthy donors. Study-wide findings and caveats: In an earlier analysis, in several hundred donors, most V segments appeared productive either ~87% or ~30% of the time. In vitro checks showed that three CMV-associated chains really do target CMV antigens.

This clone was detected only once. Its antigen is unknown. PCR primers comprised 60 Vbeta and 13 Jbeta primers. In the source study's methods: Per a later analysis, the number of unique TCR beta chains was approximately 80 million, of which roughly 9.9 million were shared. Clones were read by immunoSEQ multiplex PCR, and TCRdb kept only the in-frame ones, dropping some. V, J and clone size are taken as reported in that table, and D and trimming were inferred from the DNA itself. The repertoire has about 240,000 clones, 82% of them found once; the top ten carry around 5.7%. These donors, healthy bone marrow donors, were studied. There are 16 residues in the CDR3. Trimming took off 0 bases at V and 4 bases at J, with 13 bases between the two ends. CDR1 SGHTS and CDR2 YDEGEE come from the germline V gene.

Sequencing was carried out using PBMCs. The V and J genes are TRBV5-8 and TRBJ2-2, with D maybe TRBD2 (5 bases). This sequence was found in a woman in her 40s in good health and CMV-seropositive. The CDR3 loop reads CASSLGYSGSTGELFF. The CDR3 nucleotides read TGTGCCAGCAGCTTGGGCTATTCGGGATCCACCGGGGAGCTGTTTTTT.